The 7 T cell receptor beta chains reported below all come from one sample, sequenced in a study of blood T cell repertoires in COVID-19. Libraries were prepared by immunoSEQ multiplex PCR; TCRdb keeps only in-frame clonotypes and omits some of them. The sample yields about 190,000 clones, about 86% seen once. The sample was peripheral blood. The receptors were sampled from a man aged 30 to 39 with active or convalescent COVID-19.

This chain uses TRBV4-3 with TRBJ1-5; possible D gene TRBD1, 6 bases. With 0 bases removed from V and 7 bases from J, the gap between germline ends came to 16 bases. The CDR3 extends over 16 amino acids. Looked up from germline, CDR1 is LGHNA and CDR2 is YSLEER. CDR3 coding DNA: TGCGCCAGCAGCCAAGATATAAGTGGGGGCGGCCAGCCCCAGCATTTT. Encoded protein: CASSQDISGGGQPQHF.

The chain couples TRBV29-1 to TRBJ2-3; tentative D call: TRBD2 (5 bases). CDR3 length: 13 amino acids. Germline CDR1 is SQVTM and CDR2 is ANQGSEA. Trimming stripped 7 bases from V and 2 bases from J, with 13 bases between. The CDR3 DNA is TGCAGCGGCGCCGGACTTTACACAGATACGCAGTATTTT. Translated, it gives CSGAGLYTDTQYF.

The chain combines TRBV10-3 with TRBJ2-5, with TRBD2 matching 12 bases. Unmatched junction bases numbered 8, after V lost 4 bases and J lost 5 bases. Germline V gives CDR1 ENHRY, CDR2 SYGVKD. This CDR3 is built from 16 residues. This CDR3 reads CAISAAASGGVETQYF. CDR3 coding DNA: TGTGCCATCAGTGCGGCGGCTAGCGGGGGGGTGGAGACCCAGTACTTC.

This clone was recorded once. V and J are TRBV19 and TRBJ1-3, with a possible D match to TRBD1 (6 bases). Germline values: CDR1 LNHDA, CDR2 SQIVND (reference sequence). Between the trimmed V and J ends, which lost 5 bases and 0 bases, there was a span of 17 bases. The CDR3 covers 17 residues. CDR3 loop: CASSSGPGDLSGNTIYF. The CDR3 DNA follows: TGTGCCAGTAGTTCGGGGCCAGGGGATCTCTCTGGAAACACCATATATTTT.

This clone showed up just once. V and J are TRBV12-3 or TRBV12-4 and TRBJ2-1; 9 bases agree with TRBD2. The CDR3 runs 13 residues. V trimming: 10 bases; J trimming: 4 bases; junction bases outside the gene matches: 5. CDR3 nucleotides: TGTGCCACAAAGAGCGGGGGGTACAATGAGCAGTTCTTC. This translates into CATKSGGYNEQFF.

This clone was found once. For the CDR3, the DNA is TGTGCCAGCAGTGGGGACAGGAACTATGGCTACACCTTC. This encodes CASSGDRNYGYTF. The V call is TRBV28, the J call TRBJ1-2; 8 nucleotides line up with TRBD1. This CDR3 has 13 residues. The germline gives CDR1 MDHEN, CDR2 SYDVKM. J gave up 2 bases and V 5 bases, and 1 base lay outside the gene matches.

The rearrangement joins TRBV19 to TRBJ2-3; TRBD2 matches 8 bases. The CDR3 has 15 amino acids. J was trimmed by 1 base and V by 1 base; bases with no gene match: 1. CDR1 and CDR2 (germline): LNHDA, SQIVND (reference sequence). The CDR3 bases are TGTGCCAGTAGTATAGGGCGGGGGGGCACAGATACGCAGTATTTT. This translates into CASSIGRGGTDTQYF.